This T cell receptor beta chain was sequenced for a study of OX40 agonist ivuxolimab in advanced cancers. Overall study: Three patients responded partially, comprising one with hepatocellular carcinoma and two with cutaneous melanoma.

Enrollment shut out patients with autoimmune disease history or systemic immunosuppression. The assay was immunoSEQ multiplex PCR, and TCRdb's table has in-frame clones only and misses some. The table includes fewer than 70,000 clones, less than 95% detected once. The germline V and J ends were trimmed by 6 bases and 5 bases, with 16 bases remaining between them. The CDR3 contains 14 residues. Germline V lookup: CDR1 KGHSH, CDR2 LQKENI. Study-wide results and caveats: The mean number of expanded clones was higher in CD8+ T cells than in CD4+. The antigens recognized by the expanded peripheral T cells, that is their antigen specificity, were not determined.

In the case of this clone: Its antigen is currently unknown.

The input for sequencing was CD4+ or CD8+ T cells sorted from blood, taken in a trial of the OX40 agonist ivuxolimab. This TCR derives from an adult with an advanced solid tumor such as melanoma, head and neck, liver or kidney cancer. The chain joins TRBV18 to TRBJ1-1; D possibly corresponds to TRBD1 (5 bases). The CDR3 DNA reads TGTGCCAGCTCGCCGTCGGGGGTTCTGACTGAAGCTTTCTTT. Protein: CASSPSGVLTEAFF.